Below, one T cell receptor beta chain is given with its context. This clone's antigen is unknown. No much larger clone exists at a distance of one base, and base qualities are not known. TCRdb names Illumina HiSeq 1500 as the instrument used. TCRdb reworked the public reads: Q25 trimming with fastp, MiXCR clone assembly, productive beta chains retained. Under each unique CDR3 protein, matching rows form one entry showing the most common genes and DNA. Present in this sample are about 890,000 distinct CDR3 sequences, roughly 30% of which were seen just once. Under 15% of the sample is taken by the ten largest. What this sample's treatment or condition label stands for: in vitro stimulation with specific CMV peptide epitopes to enrich CMV-specific T cells. From cysteine to phenylalanine, the CDR3 is 15 amino acids long. Left in the record is the CDR3 DNA by itself, 45 bases read in frame from the first base. The germline V gene (reference sequence) sets CDR1 to LNHDA and CDR2 to SQIVND. V is shortened by 6 bases, J by 0 bases, and the region joining them spans 14 bases.

This sample stems from a study of T cell repertoires in cytomegalovirus infection (dated by TCRdb to 2018 to 2020). Concerning the study at large: Recently identified HLA-C-restricted CMV epitopes, whose presentation resists viral immunomodulation, were targeted by peptide stimulations together with well-studied HLA-B-restricted epitopes. The HLA type of each donor mattered for the analysis, because public TCR beta signatures pointed to carriage of CMV infection along with the matching HLA type.

Study-wide findings and limitations: Cumulative frequency of public TCR beta family members discriminated carriers of CMV infection plus the relevant HLA type in this cohort and an independent approximately 360-donor cohort. In the ex vivo response, HLA-C-restricted CMV-specific TCR beta clonotypes were dominant, and in two of eight donors the single most frequent clonotype came from this HLA-C-restricted group.

The source was cultured CD8+ T cells from PBMCs, collected from culture after CMV antigen stimulation. This TCR derives from a human donor in good health (CMV status not recorded). Some clones in this sample may be carry-over from other donors' samples. Here the chain combines TRBV19 and TRBJ1-2, with TRBD1 as a weak D call on 6 bases. CDR3 reads: CASRDRDTPNYGYTF. The nucleotide sequence reads as follows: TGTGCCAGTAGGGACCGGGACACACCTAACTATGGCTACACCTTC.